The entry below describes one T cell receptor (beta chain). This clone was seen only once. The antigen this receptor binds is unknown. The sample holds no much larger clone one base away, and base qualities are not on file. Unmatched junction bases come to 3, with V trimmed by 4 bases and J by 2 bases. The CDR3 holds 16 amino acids from the cysteine to the phenylalanine. Only CDR3 DNA is held: 48 bases, read in frame from base 1. CDR1 and CDR2 were assigned from the germline V gene as SGHTA and FQGNSA. The sample originates from a study of blood T cell repertoires in COVID-19 (dated by TCRdb to 2019 to 2021). About the investigation overall: Samples covering the acute and convalescent phases of COVID-19 were provided by collaborators in the United States, Italy and Spain. The prospective study material was composed of cDNA or gDNA derived from T cells, B-cell-depleted T cells, or PBMCs. Where available, HLA class I and class II types were taken from metadata supplied by the sample provider and were not determined by assay-based typing. Samples were obtained from the ongoing ImmuneRACE study (first 160 participants) and from about 1,300 subjects provided by 6 global collaborators. The repertoires were released in a freely available public database meant as a resource for research on the immune response to SARS-CoV-2. A de-identified subject ID, COVID-19 status, age in years and sex were almost always included in the sample metadata. Deeply sampled blood TCRbeta repertoires from subjects exposed to, actively infected with, or recovered from COVID-19 were included in the dataset. Results and caveats for the whole study, not just this receptor: The quantity of clinical and demographic metadata differed by source and by participant and was supplied without curation.

TCRbeta CDR3 regions were amplified from genomic DNA using the immunoSEQ Assay, a bias-controlled multiplex PCR. On the study's bioinformatics: Within the assay, amplification of reference gene primers was used to estimate how many nucleated cells each sample contained. To quantify the absolute abundance of each unique TCRbeta CDR3 rearrangement, sequence reads were collapsed and filtered. Productive Simpson clonality was computed per sample as the square root of Simpson's diversity index over productive rearrangements. TCRdb limited this immuneACCESS table to in-frame rearrangements with V and J called. A share of clones is missing; checked studies link under half to unresolved V genes, and the rest is unexplained. D and trimming come from the DNA, and the V and J calls and clone size come from that table. For this sample the table gives 130,000 or so clones, of which approximately 80% were detected only once. The ten largest make up approximately 25% of the sample.

Each collaborating institution followed its own protocols to collect whole blood in K2EDTA tubes. For TCRbeta analysis, collaborators shipped samples as frozen whole blood, isolated PBMCs, or DNA extracted from either of those sample types. Sequencing was carried out using peripheral blood. The rearrangement combines TRBV7-2 with TRBJ2-1; 12 nucleotides in the junction match TRBD2. This TCR derives from a human donor in a cohort sampled during active COVID-19. The CDR3 sequence is CASSSLAGGAYNEQFF. The DNA sequence reads TGTGCCAGCAGCTCCCTAGCGGGAGGGGCCTACAATGAGCAGTTCTTC.